The rows below give T cell receptor beta chains drawn from one sample of a study of blood T cells in healthy people across ages. From the 5' RACE reads, TCRdb called clonotypes with MiXCR, one entry per CDR3 protein. The sample yields approximately 1,000,000 distinct CDR3 sequences, around two fifths seen once. Sequenced material: blood. The source of these receptors is a man aged 18 to 29 in good health. CDR3s include the opening cysteine and the closing phenylalanine or tryptophan. A D gene is named only where the DNA matches it firmly. A clone size is listed for some rows: how often the clone was seen (once, few, many), or a class if it is expanded.

abundance,j_gene,len,d_gene,v_gene,CDR3aa,CDR3nt
.,TRBJ1-5,15,TRBD1,TRBV20-1,CSARQGAVSNQPQHF,TGCAGTGCTAGACAGGGGGCGGTGAGCAATCAGCCCCAGCATTTT
many,TRBJ2-1,14,TRBD1,TRBV9,CASSPGDSYNEQFF,TGTGCCAGCAGCCCCGGGGACAGTTACAATGAGCAGTTCTTC
.,TRBJ1-1,15,.,TRBV3-1,CASSRADFGNTEAFF,TGTGCCAGCAGCCGGGCAGACTTTGGGAACACTGAAGCTTTCTTT
.,TRBJ2-7,14,.,TRBV2,CASRRDSADYEQYF,TGTGCCAGTCGCCGGGACTCAGCAGATTACGAGCAGTACTTC
many,TRBJ2-4,11,.,TRBV20-1,CSARDAGIQYF,TGCAGTGCTAGAGATGCCGGCATTCAGTACTTC
.,TRBJ2-6,16,.,TRBV20-1,CSASGWTDSGANVLTF,TGCAGTGCTAGTGGCTGGACAGACTCTGGGGCCAACGTCCTGACTTTC
few,TRBJ2-5,13,TRBD1,TRBV7-2,CASSLPETGTQYF,TGTGCCAGCAGCCTCCCCGAGACAGGGACGCAGTACTTC
few,TRBJ1-6,14,TRBD1,TRBV6-4,CASRGDSMNSPLHF,TGTGCCAGCAGAGGGGACAGTATGAATTCACCCCTCCACTTT
.,TRBJ1-5,14,.,TRBV20-1,CSAKDPGTGRSQHF,TGCAGTGCTAAAGATCCAGGCACAGGGCGGTCCCAGCATTTT
.,TRBJ2-6,18,TRBD1,TRBV27,CASSPRDRVLSGANVLTF,TGTGCCAGCAGTCCCCGGGACAGGGTTTTGAGTGGGGCCAACGTCCTGACTTTC
.,TRBJ1-5,15,.,TRBV5-1,CASSPSPHSNQPQHF,TGCGCCAGCAGCCCCAGCCCCCATAGCAATCAGCCCCAGCATTTT
few,TRBJ1-2,12,.,TRBV7-2,CASSRTECGYTF,TGTGCAAGCAGCCGGACAGAGTGTGGCTACACCTTC
few,TRBJ2-1,14,.,TRBV20-1,CSARDQRPSHEQFF,TGCAGTGCTAGAGATCAGAGACCGAGCCATGAGCAGTTCTTC
.,TRBJ2-3,16,.,TRBV27,CASSLTRQRGPDTQYF,TGTGCCAGCAGTTTAACCCGACAGAGGGGCCCAGATACGCAGTATTTT
.,TRBJ2-7,14,.,TRBV2,CASSEAKRRCEQYF,TGTGCCAGCAGTGAAGCTAAGAGAAGGTGCGAGCAGTACTTC
.,TRBJ2-1,13,.,TRBV29-1,CSHLGGVYNEQFF,TGCAGCCACCTAGGGGGAGTTTACAATGAGCAGTTCTTC
.,TRBJ1-2,16,TRBD1,TRBV5-1,CASSTGQALRLYGYTF,TGCGCCAGCAGCACCGGACAGGCACTCCGACTTTATGGCTACACCTTC
few,TRBJ2-1,16,.,TRBV7-2,CASSLEGVSSYNEQFF,TGTGCCAGCAGCTTAGAGGGGGTCAGCTCCTACAATGAGCAGTTCTTC
.,TRBJ1-1,13,.,TRBV29-1,CSVGRTLNTEAFF,TGCAGCGTTGGTCGGACCTTGAACACTGAAGCTTTCTTT
.,TRBJ1-2,14,.,TRBV6-2/TRBV6-3,CASSPFATAYGYTF,TGTGCCAGCAGTCCTTTCGCGACCGCTTATGGCTACACCTTC
.,TRBJ1-5,14,.,TRBV20-1,CSAGTGVTHQPQHF,TGCAGTGCTGGAACGGGGGTCACCCATCAGCCCCAGCATTTT
many,TRBJ1-4,13,TRBD1,TRBV10-2,CASGGQGYEKLFF,TGCGCCAGCGGTGGACAGGGTTATGAAAAACTGTTTTTT
.,TRBJ1-2,15,.,TRBV9,CASSVGSGIRLGYTF,TGTGCCAGCAGCGTAGGTTCGGGGATCCGGCTAGGCTACACCTTC
many,TRBJ2-5,14,.,TRBV4-3,CASSQGTDKETQYF,TGCGCCAGCAGCCAAGGAACTGATAAAGAGACCCAGTACTTC
.,TRBJ1-2,16,.,TRBV5-1,CASSRRRDGENYGYTF,TGCGCCAGCAGTCGAAGGAGGGACGGCGAAAACTATGGCTACACCTTC
.,TRBJ2-2,15,TRBD1,TRBV4-2,CASSQGQGISGELFF,TGTGCCAGCAGCCAAGGACAGGGGATATCCGGGGAGCTGTTTTTT
once,TRBJ1-1,13,.,TRBV7-2,CASSAGQLGEAFF,TGTGCCAGCAGCGCCGGACAGTTAGGTGAAGCTTTCTTT
.,TRBJ1-6,14,.,TRBV18,CASSPNPTNSPLHF,TGTGCCAGCTCACCAAACCCGACAAATTCACCCCTCCACTTT
.,TRBJ2-3,15,.,TRBV12-3/TRBV12-4,CASSTTGSGADTQYF,TGTGCCAGCAGCACAACAGGGTCGGGAGCAGATACGCAGTATTTT
few,TRBJ2-3,15,.,TRBV20-1,CSARGWGRYTDTQYF,TGCAGTGCTAGAGGTTGGGGCAGATACACAGATACGCAGTATTTT
few,TRBJ2-5,19,.,TRBV12-3/TRBV12-4,CASSPSPRGFAGNQETQYF,TGTGCCAGCAGTCCCTCACCCCGCGGGTTCGCGGGCAATCAAGAGACCCAGTACTTC
few,TRBJ2-3,17,.,TRBV4-3,CASSQLGGRGNTDTQYF,TGCGCCAGCAGCCAGTTGGGTGGGCGGGGAAACACAGATACGCAGTATTTT
few,TRBJ1-2,15,TRBD1,TRBV9,CASSVSGTDNYGYTF,TGTGCCAGCAGCGTGAGTGGGACAGATAACTATGGCTACACCTTC
.,TRBJ2-1,13,TRBD2,TRBV20-1,CSAPGTSGGVEFF,TGCAGTGCGCCCGGGACTAGCGGGGGGGTTGAGTTCTTC
.,TRBJ2-1,17,TRBD2,TRBV28,CASSFSLAGNFYNEQFF,TGTGCCAGCAGTTTCTCATTAGCGGGGAACTTCTACAATGAGCAGTTCTTC
.,TRBJ2-4,16,.,TRBV12-3/TRBV12-4,CASSVHRAGGKNIQYF,TGTGCCAGCAGTGTTCACCGGGCCGGAGGCAAAAACATTCAGTACTTC
few,TRBJ1-1,13,.,TRBV9,CASSVLTNTEAFF,TGTGCCAGCAGCGTATTAACGAACACTGAAGCTTTCTTT
.,TRBJ2-7,14,TRBD1,TRBV29-1,CSARTGGGSYEQYF,TGCAGCGCAAGGACAGGGGGTGGTTCCTACGAGCAGTACTTC
.,TRBJ1-4,17,.,TRBV7-9,CASSHHLGVATNEKLFF,TGTGCCAGCAGTCATCACCTAGGGGTGGCAACTAATGAAAAACTGTTTTTT
few,TRBJ1-2,16,.,TRBV7-9,CASSLAPGAANYGYTF,TGTGCCAGCAGCTTAGCGCCAGGGGCAGCTAACTATGGCTACACCTTC
once,TRBJ2-7,14,.,TRBV27,CASSLTGRGYEQYF,TGTGCCAGCAGTTTAACGGGCAGGGGCTACGAGCAGTACTTC